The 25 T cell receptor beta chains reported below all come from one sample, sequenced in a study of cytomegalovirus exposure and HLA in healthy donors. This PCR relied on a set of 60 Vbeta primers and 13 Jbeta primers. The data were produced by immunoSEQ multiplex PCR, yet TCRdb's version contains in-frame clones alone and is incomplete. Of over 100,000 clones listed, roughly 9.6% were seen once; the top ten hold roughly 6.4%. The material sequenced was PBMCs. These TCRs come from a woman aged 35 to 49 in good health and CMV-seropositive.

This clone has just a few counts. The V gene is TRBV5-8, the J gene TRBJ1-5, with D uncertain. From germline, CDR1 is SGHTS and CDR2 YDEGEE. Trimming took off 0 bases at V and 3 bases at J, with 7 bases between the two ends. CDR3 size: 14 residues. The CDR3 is CASSLGLFNQPQHF. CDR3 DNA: TGTGCCAGCAGCTTGGGACTCTTCAATCAGCCCCAGCATTTT.

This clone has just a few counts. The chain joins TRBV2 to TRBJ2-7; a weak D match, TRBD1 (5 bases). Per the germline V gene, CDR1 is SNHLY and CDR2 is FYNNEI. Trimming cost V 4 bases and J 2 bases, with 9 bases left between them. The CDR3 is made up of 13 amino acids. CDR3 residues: CASSGGFAYEQYF. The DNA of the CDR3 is TGTGCCAGCAGTGGGGGCTTCGCCTACGAGCAGTACTTC.

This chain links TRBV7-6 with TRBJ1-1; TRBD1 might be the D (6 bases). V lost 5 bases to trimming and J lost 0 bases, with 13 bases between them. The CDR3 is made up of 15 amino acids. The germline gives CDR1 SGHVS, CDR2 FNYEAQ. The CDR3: CASSPLDRLNTEAFF. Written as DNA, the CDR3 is TGTGCCAGCAGCCCCTTGGACAGACTGAACACTGAAGCTTTCTTT.

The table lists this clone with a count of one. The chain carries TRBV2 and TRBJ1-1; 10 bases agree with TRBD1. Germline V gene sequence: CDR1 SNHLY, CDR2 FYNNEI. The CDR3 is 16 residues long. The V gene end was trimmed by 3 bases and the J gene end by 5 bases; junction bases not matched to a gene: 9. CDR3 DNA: TGTGCCAGCAGTGACCCACGACAGGGGGCGAGGACTGAAGCTTTCTTT. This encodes CASSDPRQGARTEAFF. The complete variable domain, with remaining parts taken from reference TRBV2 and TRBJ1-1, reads EPEVTQTPSHQVTQMGQEVILRCVPISNHLYFYWYRQILGQKVEFLVSFYNNEISEKSEIFDDQFSVERPDGSNFTLKIRSTKLEDSAMYFCASSDPRQGARTEAFFGQGTRLTVV.

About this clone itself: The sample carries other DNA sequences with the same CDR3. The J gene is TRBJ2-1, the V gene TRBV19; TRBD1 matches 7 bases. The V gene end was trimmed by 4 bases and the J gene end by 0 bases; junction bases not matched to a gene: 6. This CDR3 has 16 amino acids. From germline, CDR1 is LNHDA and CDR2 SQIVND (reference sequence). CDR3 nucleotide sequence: TGTGCCAGTAGTACCCGGACAGGTAGCTCCTACAATGAGCAGTTCTTC. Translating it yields CASSTRTGSSYNEQFF.

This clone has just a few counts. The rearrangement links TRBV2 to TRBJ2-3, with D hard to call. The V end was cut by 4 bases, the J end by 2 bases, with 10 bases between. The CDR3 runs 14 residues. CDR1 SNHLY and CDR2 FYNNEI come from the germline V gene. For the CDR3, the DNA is TGTGCCAGCAGTGTTATCGTTCCCACAGATACGCAGTATTTT. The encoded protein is CASSVIVPTDTQYF.

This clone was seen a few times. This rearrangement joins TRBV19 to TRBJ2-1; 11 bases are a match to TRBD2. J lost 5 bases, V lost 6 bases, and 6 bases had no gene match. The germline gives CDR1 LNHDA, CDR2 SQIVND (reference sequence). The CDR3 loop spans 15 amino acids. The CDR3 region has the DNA TGTGCCAGTAGGCTGGGACTAGCGGCCCACAATGAGCAGTTCTTC. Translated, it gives CASRLGLAAHNEQFF.

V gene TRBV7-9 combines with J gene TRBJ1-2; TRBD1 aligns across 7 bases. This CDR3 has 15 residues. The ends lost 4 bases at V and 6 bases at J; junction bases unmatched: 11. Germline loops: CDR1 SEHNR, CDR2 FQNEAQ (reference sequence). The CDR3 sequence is CASSSTRDRYDGYTF. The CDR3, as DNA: TGTGCCAGCAGCTCCACCCGGGACAGATACGATGGCTACACCTTC.

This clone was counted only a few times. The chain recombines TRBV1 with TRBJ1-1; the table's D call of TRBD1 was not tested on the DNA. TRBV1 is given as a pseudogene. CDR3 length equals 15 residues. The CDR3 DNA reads TGCACCAGCAGCCAAGCGGACAGGTTGAACACTGAAGCTTTCTTT. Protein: CTSSQADRLNTEAFF.

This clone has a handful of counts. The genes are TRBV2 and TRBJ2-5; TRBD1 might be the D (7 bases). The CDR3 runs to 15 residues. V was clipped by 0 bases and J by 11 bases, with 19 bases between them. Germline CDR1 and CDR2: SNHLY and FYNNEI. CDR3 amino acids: CASSEAGRGAREQYF. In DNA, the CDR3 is TGTGCCAGCAGTGAAGCCGGCAGGGGGGCTAGGGAGCAGTACTTC. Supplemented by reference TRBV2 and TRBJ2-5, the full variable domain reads EPEVTQTPSHQVTQMGQEVILRCVPISNHLYFYWYRQILGQKVEFLVSFYNNEISEKSEIFDDQFSVERPDGSNFTLKIRSTKLEDSAMYFCASSEAGRGAREQYFGPGTRLLVL.

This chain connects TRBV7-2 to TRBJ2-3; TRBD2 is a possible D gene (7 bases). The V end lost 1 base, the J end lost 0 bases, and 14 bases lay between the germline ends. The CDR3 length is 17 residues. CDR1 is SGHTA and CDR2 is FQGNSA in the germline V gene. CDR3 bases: TGTGCCAGCAGCTTAGTAGGGGGGGGTACTAGCACAGATACGCAGTATTTT. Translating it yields CASSLVGGGTSTDTQYF.

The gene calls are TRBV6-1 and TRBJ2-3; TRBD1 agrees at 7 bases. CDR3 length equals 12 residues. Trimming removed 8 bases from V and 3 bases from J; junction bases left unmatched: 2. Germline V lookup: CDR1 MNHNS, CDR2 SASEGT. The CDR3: CASLGQTDTQYF. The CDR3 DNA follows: TGTGCCAGCCTGGGACAGACAGATACGCAGTATTTT.

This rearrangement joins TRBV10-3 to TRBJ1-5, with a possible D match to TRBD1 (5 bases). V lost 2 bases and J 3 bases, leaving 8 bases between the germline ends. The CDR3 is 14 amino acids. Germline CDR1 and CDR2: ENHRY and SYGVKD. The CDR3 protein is CAISEGGDNQPQHF. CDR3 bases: TGTGCCATCAGTGAGGGGGGGGACAATCAGCCCCAGCATTTT.

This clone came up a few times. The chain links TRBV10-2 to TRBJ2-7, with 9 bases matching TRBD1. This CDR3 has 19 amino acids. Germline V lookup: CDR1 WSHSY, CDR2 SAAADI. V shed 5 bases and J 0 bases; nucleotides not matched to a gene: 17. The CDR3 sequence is CASSFPLPETGGRSYEQYF. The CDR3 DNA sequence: TGCGCCAGCAGTTTTCCATTGCCCGAAACAGGGGGCCGCTCCTACGAGCAGTACTTC.

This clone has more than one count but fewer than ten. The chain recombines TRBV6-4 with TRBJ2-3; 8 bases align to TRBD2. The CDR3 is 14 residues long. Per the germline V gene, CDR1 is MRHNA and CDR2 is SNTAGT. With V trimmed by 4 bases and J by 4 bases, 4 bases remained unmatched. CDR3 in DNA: TGTGCCAGCAGTGCGGGGGGGGCGTCAGATACGCAGTATTTT. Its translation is CASSAGGASDTQYF.

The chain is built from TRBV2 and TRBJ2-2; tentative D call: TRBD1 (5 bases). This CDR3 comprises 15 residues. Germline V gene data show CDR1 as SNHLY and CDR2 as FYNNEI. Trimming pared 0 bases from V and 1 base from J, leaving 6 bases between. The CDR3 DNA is TGTGCCAGCAGTGAAGCGGGGCTGAACACCGGGGAGCTGTTTTTT. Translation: CASSEAGLNTGELFF.

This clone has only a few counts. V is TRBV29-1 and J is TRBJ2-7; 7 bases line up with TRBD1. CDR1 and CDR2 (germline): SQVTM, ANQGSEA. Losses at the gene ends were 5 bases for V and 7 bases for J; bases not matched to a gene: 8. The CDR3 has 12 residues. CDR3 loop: CSVMTGSTEQYF. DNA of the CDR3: TGCAGCGTTATGACAGGGAGTACAGAGCAGTACTTC.

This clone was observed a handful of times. Here the CDR3 DNA reads TGTGCCAGCAGGGATGGAGGTAAGAACACTGAAGCTTTCTTT. Its protein product is CASRDGGKNTEAFF. The chain recombines TRBV6-1 with TRBJ1-1; D is ambiguous. Germline CDR1 and CDR2: MNHNS and SASEGT. The CDR3 consists of 14 residues. The ends were cut back, 6 bases at V and 1 base at J, with 12 bases in the middle.

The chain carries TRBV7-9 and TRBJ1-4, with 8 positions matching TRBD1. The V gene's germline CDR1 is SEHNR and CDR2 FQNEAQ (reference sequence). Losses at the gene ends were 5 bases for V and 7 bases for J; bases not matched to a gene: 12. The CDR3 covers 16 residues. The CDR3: CASSPGQGTRGEKLFF. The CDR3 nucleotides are TGTGCCAGCAGCCCAGGACAGGGAACAAGGGGTGAAAAACTGTTTTTT. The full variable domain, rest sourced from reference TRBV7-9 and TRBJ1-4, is DTGVSQNPRHKITKRGQNVTFRCDPISEHNRLYWYRQTLGQGPEFLTYFQNEAQLEKSRLLSDRFSAERPKGSFSTLEIQRTEQGDSAMYLCASSPGQGTRGEKLFFGSGTQLSVL.

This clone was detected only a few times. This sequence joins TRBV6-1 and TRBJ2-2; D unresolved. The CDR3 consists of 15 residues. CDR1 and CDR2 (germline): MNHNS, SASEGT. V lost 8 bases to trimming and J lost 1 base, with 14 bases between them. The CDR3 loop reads CASSGRQLNTGELFF. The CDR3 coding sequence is TGTGCCAGCTCAGGTCGGCAGCTGAACACCGGGGAGCTGTTTTTT.

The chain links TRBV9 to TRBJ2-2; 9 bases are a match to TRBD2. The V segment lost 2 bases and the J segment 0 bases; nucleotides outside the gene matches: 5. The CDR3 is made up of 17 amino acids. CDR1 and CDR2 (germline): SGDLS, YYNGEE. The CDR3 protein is CASSVGAGGPNTGELFF. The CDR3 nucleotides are TGTGCCAGCAGCGTGGGAGCGGGGGGCCCGAACACCGGGGAGCTGTTTTTT.

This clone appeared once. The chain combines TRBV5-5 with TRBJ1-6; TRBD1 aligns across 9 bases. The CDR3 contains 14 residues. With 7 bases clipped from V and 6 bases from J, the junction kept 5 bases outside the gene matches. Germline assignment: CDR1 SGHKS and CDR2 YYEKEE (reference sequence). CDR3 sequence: CASRRQGGNSPLHF. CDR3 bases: TGTGCCAGCCGGAGACAGGGGGGTAATTCACCCCTCCACTTT.

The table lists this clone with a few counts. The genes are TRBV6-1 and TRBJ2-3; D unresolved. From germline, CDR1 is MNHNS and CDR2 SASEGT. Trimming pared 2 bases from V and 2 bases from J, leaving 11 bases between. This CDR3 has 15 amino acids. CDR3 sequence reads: CASSEQKSTTDTQYF. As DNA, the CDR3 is TGTGCCAGCAGTGAACAAAAGAGTACCACAGATACGCAGTATTTT.

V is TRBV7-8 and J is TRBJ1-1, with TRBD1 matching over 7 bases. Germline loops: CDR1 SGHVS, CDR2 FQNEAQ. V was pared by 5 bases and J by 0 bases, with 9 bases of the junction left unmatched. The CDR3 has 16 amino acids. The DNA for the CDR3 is TGTGCCAGCAGCCCTAGACAGGGACTCATGAACACTGAAGCTTTCTTT. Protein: CASSPRQGLMNTEAFF.

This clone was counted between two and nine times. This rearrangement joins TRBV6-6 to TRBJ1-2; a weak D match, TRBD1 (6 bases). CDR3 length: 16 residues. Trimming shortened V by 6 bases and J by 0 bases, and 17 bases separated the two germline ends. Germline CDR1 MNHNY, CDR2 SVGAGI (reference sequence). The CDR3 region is CASSRQEYISNYGYTF. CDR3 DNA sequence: TGTGCCAGCAGCCGACAGGAATACATTTCTAACTATGGCTACACCTTC.